This T cell receptor beta chain was identified in a study of blood T cell repertoires in COVID-19. At the level of the study: The United States, Italy and Spain supplied acute and convalescent COVID-19 samples. From T cells, B-cell-depleted T cells, or PBMCs came the material, which was cDNA or gDNA.

In the authors' workflow: It was from reference gene primer amplification that nucleated cell counts were estimated. Repertoires were generated with immunoSEQ multiplex PCR, while TCRdb's copy carries only in-frame clones and drops some. The DNA gave D and trimming, while V, J and clone size come from that table. The sample lists under 300,000 clones, around 87% seen once, with more than 6.5% in the top ten. This CDR3 contains 12 residues. In germline, CDR1 is MNHEY, CDR2 SVGAGI. The V end was cut by 2 bases, the J end by 8 bases, with 9 bases between. The chain links TRBV6-5 to TRBJ1-2; D unclear. This clonotype originated in a woman in her 70s with active or convalescent COVID-19. The sample consisted of peripheral blood. CDR3 loop: CASSYGGVGYTF. In DNA form, the CDR3 reads TGTGCCAGCAGTTACGGCGGGGTCGGCTACACCTTC.